The sequence of this T cell receptor beta chain was determined in a study of blood T cells in healthy people across ages. Study-wide findings and caveats: With age, beta diversity per million T cells declined roughly linearly, significantly by about 40.

The second PCR ran about 6 to 11 cycles with a sample-barcoded 5' primer and J-beta primers. MiXCR, applied by TCRdb to the 5' RACE reads, yields one record per CDR3 protein. The data show about 510,000 distinct CDR3 sequences, about 27% seen once. The CDR3 consists of 16 residues. Trimming took 1 base from V and 5 from J; bases not matched to a gene: 7. CDR1 and CDR2 from the germline V gene are SGHAT and FQNNGV. The sample holds a few counts of this clonotype. What it recognizes is unknown. The sample was also reused in another study, on T cells of mothers and their children. Per that study: A few healthy Caucasian mothers served as donors, and their six children did as well. Each mother gave over 9.5 million TCR beta CDR3 reads; each child, approximately 3 million.

The sequence was obtained from a boy younger than 10 in good health. The material sequenced was blood. The chain uses TRBV11-2 and TRBJ2-2; TRBD1 matches at 7 bases. This chain's CDR3 is CASSLVGTVATGELFF. The CDR3 DNA sequence: TGTGCCAGCAGCTTAGTTGGGACAGTTGCAACCGGGGAGCTGTTTTTT.